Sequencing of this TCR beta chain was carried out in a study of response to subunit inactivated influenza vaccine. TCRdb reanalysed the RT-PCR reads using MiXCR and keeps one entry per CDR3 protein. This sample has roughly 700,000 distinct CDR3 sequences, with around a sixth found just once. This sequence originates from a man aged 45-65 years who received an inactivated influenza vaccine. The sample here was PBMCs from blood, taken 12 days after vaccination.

The CDR3 region has the DNA TGTGCCAGCAGACAGAGCGGGGCCGCAATGGAGACCCAGTACTTC. This gives the protein CASRQSGAAMETQYF. The chain links TRBV4-2 to TRBJ2-5; 7 bases fit TRBD2. V lost 6 bases and J lost 5; bases outside the gene matches: 12. Germline V CDR1 and CDR2: LGHNA, YNFKEQ. This CDR3 has 15 amino acids.